A single TCR beta chain is shown here with its context. What it binds is not known. These data belong to a study of CD8+ T cells in alopecia areata. General study points: Although TCR sharing was seen in mice, sharing across patients was less clear, possibly for HLA-related reasons.

Once RNA had been extracted, it was reverse transcribed into cDNA to act as the sequencing template. Sequencing used immunoSEQ multiplex PCR; TCRdb keeps in-frame clones, though not all of them. The sample has some 150,000 clones, 40% to 65% seen once. Isolation of CD4+ and CD8+ T cells from PBMCs was achieved by sorting. The CDR3 extends over 13 amino acids. From germline, CDR1 is SGHNT and CDR2 YYREEE (reference sequence). The rearrangement links TRBV5-4 to TRBJ2-5; 7 bases agree with TRBD1. The end of the DNA aligns better with TRBJ2-7, so the J call may be wrong. This receptor was obtained from a human donor with alopecia areata. Sequencing used CD8+ T cells sorted from blood, obtained at week 0. The CDR3 sequence is CASSLGQGHEQYF. CDR3 in DNA: TGTGCCAGCAGCTTGGGACAGGGCCACGAGCAGTACTTC.